This is a list of T cell receptor beta chains from one sample in a study of shared clonotypes between healthy human individuals. TCRdb keeps only in-frame clones here, not all; method: immunoSEQ multiplex PCR. The sample has millions of clones; about 95% are singletons. The sequencing sample was made of naive CD4+ T cells sorted from blood. The receptors stem from a man in his late teens or twenties in good health. Both conserved end residues are part of each CDR3. Each record gives: J gene, clone size, D gene, V gene, CDR3 protein, CDR3 DNA. D genes are given only for firm matches. Only some rows state a clone size, as once, few, many or a class for expanded clones.

>TRBJ1-2|-|-|TRBV7-9
CASSLGQNTNYGYTF
TGTGCCAGCAGCTTGGGCCAAAATACTAACTATGGCTACACCTTC
>TRBJ2-7|-|-|TRBV5-6
CASSLAPGPTGYEQYF
TGTGCCAGCAGCTTGGCGCCTGGACCCACGGGGTACGAGCAGTACTTC
>TRBJ2-5|-|-|TRBV30
CAWSPGVRQETQYF
TGTGCCTGGAGTCCTGGAGTCCGGCAAGAGACCCAGTACTTC
>TRBJ2-7|-|TRBD2|TRBV5-1
CASSQGTSTTYEQYF
TGCGCCAGCAGTCAAGGGACTAGCACGACCTACGAGCAGTACTTC
>TRBJ2-3|-|-|TRBV19
CASTVTPGAGGTDTQYF
TGTGCCAGTACCGTGACACCCGGGGCAGGGGGCACAGATACGCAGTATTTT
>TRBJ2-5|-|-|TRBV29-1
CSVARISQETQYF
TGCAGCGTTGCTCGGATCAGTCAAGAGACCCAGTACTTC
>TRBJ1-5|-|-|TRBV2
CASSERGQGDQPQHF
TGTGCCAGCAGTGAAAGAGGTCAGGGTGATCAGCCCCAGCATTTT
>TRBJ2-7|-|TRBD2|TRBV5-1
CASSGGSYEQYF
TGCGCCAGCTCGGGGGGCTCCTACGAGCAGTACTTC
>TRBJ2-7|-|-|TRBV19
CASSKPGPYYEQYF
TGTGCCAGTAGTAAACCGGGGCCCTACTACGAGCAGTACTTC
>TRBJ2-5|-|-|TRBV6-5
CASRSTAIPTETQYF
TGTGCCAGCAGATCCACAGCTATCCCCACCGAGACCCAGTACTTC
>TRBJ2-4|-|TRBD2|TRBV7-2
CASSPPAGGPKNIQYF
TGTGCCAGCAGCCCACCAGCGGGAGGACCCAAAAACATTCAGTACTTC
>TRBJ1-2|-|-|TRBV27
CASSFRSQGWYGYTF
TGTGCCAGCAGTTTCCGGAGCCAAGGGTGGTATGGCTACACCTTC
>TRBJ2-2|-|-|TRBV9
CASSAGQAVGTGELFF
TGTGCCAGCAGCGCTGGGCAGGCGGTGGGTACCGGGGAGCTGTTTTTT
>TRBJ1-3|-|-|TRBV13
CASSLKISYSGNTIYF
TGTGCCAGCAGCTTAAAGATCAGCTACTCTGGAAACACCATATATTTT
>TRBJ2-7|-|TRBD1|TRBV9
CASSVRKQGDEQYF
TGTGCCAGCAGCGTGAGGAAACAGGGGGACGAGCAGTACTTC
>TRBJ2-3|once|-|TRBV2
CASISAGARTDTQYF
TGTGCCAGCATCTCCGCGGGGGCCCGCACAGATACGCAGTATTTT
>TRBJ1-4|many|-|TRBV5-4
CASSPGLLSTNEKLFF
TGTGCCAGCAGCCCGGGGCTACTCTCAACTAATGAAAAACTGTTTTTT
>TRBJ2-7|-|TRBD1|TRBV5-5
CASRVTGDLSYEQYF
TGTGCCAGCAGGGTAACAGGGGACCTCTCCTACGAGCAGTACTTC
>TRBJ1-6|-|-|TRBV5-1
CASSAEGDRNSPLHF
TGCGCCAGCAGCGCGGAGGGGGATCGTAATTCACCCCTCCACTTT
>TRBJ2-5|-|-|TRBV9
CASSDTDGLQETQYF
TGTGCCAGCAGCGATACAGACGGACTCCAAGAGACCCAGTACTTC
>TRBJ2-7|-|-|TRBV7-2
CASSLDSTPGEQYF
TGTGCCAGCAGCTTAGATTCCACCCCCGGCGAGCAGTACTTC
>TRBJ1-2|-|TRBD1|TRBV6-6
CATQDRLANYGYTF
TGTGCCACCCAGGACAGGCTCGCTAACTATGGCTACACCTTC
>TRBJ2-7|-|-|TRBV7-2
CASSIRKGKRADDYEQYF
TGTGCCAGCAGCATCCGTAAAGGAAAGCGGGCGGACGACTACGAGCAGTACTTC